One and the same sample provided the 17 T cell receptor beta chains below, sequenced in a study of technical replicates of blood from a handful of donors. Clones were read by immunoSEQ multiplex PCR, and TCRdb kept only the in-frame ones, dropping some. The sample lists around 65,000 clones; about 86% were seen once. The material sequenced was PBMCs. The receptors were sampled from a human donor in good health. Some clones in this sample may be carry-over from other donors' samples.

This clone was observed a handful of times. J is TRBJ2-1 and V is TRBV7-6; 14 nucleotides agree with TRBD2. The J segment lost 6 bases and the V segment lost 4 bases, leaving 2 bases of the junction unmatched. Germline V lookup: CDR1 SGHVS, CDR2 FNYEAQ. The CDR3 extends over 15 amino acids. The CDR3: CASSSGTSGGNEQFF. The CDR3, as DNA: TGTGCCAGCAGCTCGGGGACTAGCGGGGGCAATGAGCAGTTCTTC.

V usage is TRBV5-1 and J usage is TRBJ2-7, with no clear D. Trimming pared 3 bases from V and 4 bases from J, leaving 5 bases between. The germline CDR1 and CDR2 sequences are SGHRS and YFSETQ. The CDR3 has 11 residues. CDR3 residues: CASSSHYEQYF. CDR3 bases: TGCGCCAGCAGCTCCCATTACGAGCAGTACTTC.

The chain carries TRBV11-1 and TRBJ2-7; 8 bases map to TRBD2. Germline CDR1 reads SGHAT; CDR2 reads FQDESV (reference sequence). V shed 3 bases and J 2 bases; nucleotides not matched to a gene: 6. The CDR3 loop spans 15 amino acids. CDR3: CASSFTSGSTYEQYF. CDR3 sequence (DNA): TGTGCCAGCAGCTTCACTAGCGGCAGTACCTACGAGCAGTACTTC.

The chain recombines TRBV7-3 with TRBJ1-1, with D possibly being TRBD1 (6 bases). The ends were cut back, 2 bases at V and 5 bases at J, with 18 bases in the middle. CDR1 and CDR2 (germline): SGHTA, FQGTGA. There are 16 residues in the CDR3. This CDR3 is CASSLHTRGGRTEAFF. The CDR3 DNA sequence: TGTGCCAGCAGCTTACACACTCGAGGGGGACGGACTGAAGCTTTCTTT.

The chain joins TRBV5-8 to TRBJ2-3; D unresolved. CDR3 length equals 12 residues. Deletions cut 0 bases from V and 9 bases from J, with 8 bases between. Per the germline V gene, CDR1 is SGHTS and CDR2 is YDEGEE. CDR3 DNA sequence: TGTGCCAGCAGCTTGGACGGAGCCACGCAGTATTTT. This encodes CASSLDGATQYF.

The chain has TRBV5-1 and TRBJ2-7, with a tentative D call TRBD2 (7 bases). This CDR3 has 17 amino acids. V was clipped by 5 bases and J by 2 bases, with 23 bases between them. Germline V CDR1 and CDR2: SGHRS, YFSETQ. The CDR3 sequence: CASRGGGNVGFTYEQYF. The CDR3 DNA follows: TGCGCCAGCAGAGGGGGAGGGAACGTGGGGTTTACCTACGAGCAGTACTTC. Full variable domain (outside the CDR3, taken from reference TRBV5-1 and TRBJ2-7): KAGVTQTPRYLIKTRGQQVTLSCSPISGHRSVSWYQQTPGQGLQFLFEYFSETQRNKGNFPGRFSGRQFSNSRSEMNVSTLELGDSALYLCASRGGGNVGFTYEQYFGPGTRLTVT.

The chain is built from TRBV7-3 and TRBJ2-2, with TRBD2 matching 9 bases. The CDR3 has 17 residues. Germline trimming cut 5 bases from V and 6 bases from J; bases unmatched to any gene: 13. In germline, CDR1 is SGHTA, CDR2 FQGTGA. The CDR3 DNA reads TGTGCCAGCAGCCCCGTGGTCGCGGGGGGGGTAGCCGGGGAGCTGTTTTTT. Amino acid sequence: CASSPVVAGGVAGELFF.

The gene calls are TRBV6-5 and TRBJ2-2; 14 positions match TRBD2. The V segment lost 2 bases and the J segment 7 bases; nucleotides outside the gene matches: 3. The germline gives CDR1 MNHEY, CDR2 SVGAGI. This CDR3 region has 16 residues. The CDR3 loop reads CASSYRLAGGRGELFF. CDR3 nucleotides: TGTGCCAGCAGTTACCGACTAGCGGGGGGGCGCGGGGAGCTGTTTTTT.

This chain connects TRBV10-3 to TRBJ2-2, with 8 bases lining up with TRBD1. With V trimmed by 6 bases and J by 7 bases, 4 bases remained unmatched. Germline V gives CDR1 ENHRY, CDR2 SYGVKD. CDR3 length: 13 residues. The chain's CDR3 is CAIRDRVIGELFF. As DNA, the CDR3 is TGTGCCATCAGGGACAGGGTTATCGGGGAGCTGTTTTTT.

This chain uses TRBV11-1 with TRBJ2-3; 11 bases agree with TRBD1. J lost 6 bases, V lost 5 bases, and 10 bases had no gene match. CDR3 length: 16 amino acids. The germline V gene has CDR1 SGHAT and CDR2 FQDESV (reference sequence). CDR3: CASSPYGQGAGDTQYF. DNA for the CDR3: TGTGCCAGCAGCCCCTACGGACAGGGGGCCGGTGATACGCAGTATTTT.

The rearrangement joins TRBV5-4 to TRBJ1-4; 8 positions match TRBD1. Germline V gives CDR1 SGHNT, CDR2 YYREEE (reference sequence). The CDR3 is 15 residues long. Trimming at V came to 4 bases and at J to 6 bases, leaving 8 bases not matched to a gene. As DNA, the CDR3 is TGTGCCAGCAGCGCGACAGGGGAGATTCATGAAAAACTGTTTTTT. It translates to CASSATGEIHEKLFF.

This clone was seen repeatedly, ten times or more. The V gene is TRBV5-1, the J gene TRBJ2-1; TRBD2 aligns across 7 bases. V gave up 2 bases and J gave up 3 bases; unmatched junction bases: 2. Germline CDR1 is SGHRS and CDR2 is YFSETQ. The CDR3 is 14 amino acids. The CDR3 reads CASSFTGGYNEQFF. The CDR3 nucleotides are TGCGCCAGCAGCTTCACGGGGGGCTACAATGAGCAGTTCTTC.

The V and J genes are TRBV7-3 and TRBJ1-2, with 8 bases lining up with TRBD1. The CDR3 is 15 amino acids. Trimming cost V 6 bases and J 2 bases; bases outside gene matches: 8. Germline V lookup: CDR1 SGHTA, CDR2 FQGTGA. DNA for the CDR3: TGTGCCAGCAGACCAACCACAGGGGGGAACTATGGCTACACCTTC. Encoded protein: CASRPTTGGNYGYTF.

The chain links TRBV4-2 to TRBJ2-7; weak D call: TRBD2 (5 bases). V lost 0 bases to trimming and J lost 3 bases, with 12 bases between them. The CDR3 consists of 15 residues. CDR1 is LGHNA and CDR2 is YNFKEQ in the germline V gene. This CDR3 reads CASSQDFPGSYEQYF. As DNA, the CDR3 is TGTGCCAGCAGCCAAGACTTCCCGGGGAGCTACGAGCAGTACTTC.

The chain recombines TRBV30 with TRBJ1-1; possible D gene TRBD1, 5 bases. The CDR3 spans 14 residues. Trimming removed 3 bases from V and 4 bases from J, with 15 bases in between. The germline V gene has CDR1 GTSNPN and CDR2 SVGIG (reference sequence). CDR3 amino acids: CAWRTQGGGTEAFF. The CDR3 DNA reads as TGTGCCTGGAGGACCCAGGGCGGGGGCACTGAAGCTTTCTTT.

The V call is TRBV4-2, the J call TRBJ2-3; TRBD1 aligns across 8 bases. The CDR3 totals 16 residues. V was clipped by 0 bases and J by 4 bases; unmatched bases: 6. In germline, CDR1 is LGHNA, CDR2 YNFKEQ. The CDR3 DNA follows: TGTGCCAGCAGCCAAGAAGCCGGACAGGGCGCAGATACGCAGTATTTT. Translating gives CASSQEAGQGADTQYF.

The chain is built from TRBV18 and TRBJ1-5; maybe TRBD1 (5 bases). The length of the CDR3 is 16 residues. Looked up from germline, CDR1 is KGHSH and CDR2 is LQKENI. Trimming took off 3 bases at V and 0 bases at J, with 12 bases between the two ends. CDR3 amino acids: CASSPGGSNSNQPQHF. CDR3 nucleotide sequence: TGTGCCAGCTCACCGGGGGGGAGTAATAGCAATCAGCCCCAGCATTTT.